The rows below give T cell receptor beta chains drawn from one sample of a study of blood T cell repertoires in COVID-19. The data were produced by immunoSEQ multiplex PCR, yet TCRdb's version contains in-frame clones alone and is incomplete. In the table there are some 75,000 clones, about 89% of which are singletons. Input material: peripheral blood. The source of these receptors is a man aged 55 to 70 with acute or convalescent COVID-19. CDR3s include the opening cysteine and the closing phenylalanine or tryptophan. D genes are given only for firm matches. Clone size appears in some rows only: once, few, many, or a class for an expanded clone.

>TRBJ2-3|TRBD1|once|TRBV7-8|15
CASSVTGGRTDTQYF
TGTGCCAGCAGCGTGACAGGGGGCCGCACAGATACGCAGTATTTT
>TRBJ2-5|TRBD1|NA|TRBV6-1|15
CASSDQTGVGETQYF
TGTGCCAGCAGTGACCAGACAGGGGTGGGAGAGACCCAGTACTTC
>TRBJ2-1|TRBD2|NA|TRBV11-2|15
CASSPGGLAPNEQFF
TGTGCCAGCAGCCCAGGGGGACTAGCTCCCAATGAGCAGTTCTTC
>TRBJ2-5|NA|NA|TRBV19|14
CASTPDTYQETQYF
TGTGCCAGTACTCCGGACACCTACCAAGAGACCCAGTACTTC
>TRBJ1-6|NA|NA|TRBV19|15
CASSIGQYYNSPLHF
TGTGCCAGTAGTATCGGACAGTACTATAATTCACCCCTCCACTTT
>TRBJ1-6|NA|few|TRBV18|14
CASSPDRDGSPLHF
TGTGCCAGCTCTCCGGACAGAGACGGATCACCCCTCCACTTT
>TRBJ2-7|TRBD2|NA|TRBV6-5|15
CASSYSGTSVYEQYF
TGTGCCAGCAGTTATTCCGGGACTAGCGTCTACGAGCAGTACTTC
>TRBJ1-4|NA|NA|TRBV19|11
CASSFGEKLFF
TGTGCCAGTAGTTTCGGGGAAAAACTGTTTTTT
>TRBJ1-2|NA|NA|TRBV19|12
CASRQQGFGYTF
TGTGCCAGTAGGCAACAGGGATTTGGCTACACCTTC
>TRBJ2-4|NA|NA|TRBV5-6|15
CASSSSLGDKNIQYF
TGTGCCAGCAGCTCGTCTCTAGGAGACAAAAACATTCAGTACTTC
>TRBJ1-5|NA|NA|TRBV6-5|15
CASRPDGGRNQPQHF
TGTGCCAGCAGACCGGACGGAGGGCGCAATCAGCCCCAGCATTTT
>TRBJ2-1|NA|NA|TRBV5-1|11
CASSSDNEQFF
TGCGCCAGCAGTTCCGACAATGAGCAGTTCTTC
>TRBJ1-2|TRBD1|NA|TRBV29-1|12
CSAADRDHGYTF
TGCAGCGCTGCGGACAGGGACCATGGCTACACCTTC
>TRBJ2-3|TRBD2|NA|TRBV13|19
CASSLGGVAGTSVPDTQYF
TGTGCCAGCAGCTTAGGCGGAGTAGCGGGGACTTCCGTGCCAGATACGCAGTATTTT
>TRBJ1-2|NA|NA|TRBV30|11
CAFTANYGYTF
TGTGCCTTCACAGCTAACTATGGCTACACCTTC
>TRBJ2-2|NA|NA|TRBV28|13
CASSAQETGELFF
TGTGCCAGCAGTGCACAGGAAACCGGGGAGCTGTTTTTT
>TRBJ2-3|NA|NA|TRBV5-1|13
CASSREGTDTQYF
TGCGCCAGCAGCAGGGAGGGCACAGATACGCAGTATTTT
>TRBJ1-5|NA|NA|TRBV6-1|13
CASSEGLLQPQHF
TGTGCCAGCAGTGAAGGACTCCTTCAGCCCCAGCATTTT
>TRBJ2-5|NA|NA|TRBV5-8|16
CASSLRFQGREDAQYF
TGTGCCAGCAGCTTGAGGTTTCAGGGCAGGGAGGATGCCCAGTACTTC
>TRBJ2-7|TRBD2|few|TRBV24-1|18
CATSDTRTSGGAVYEQYF
TGTGCCACCAGTGACACCCGGACTAGCGGGGGGGCTGTGTACGAGCAGTACTTC
>TRBJ2-5|NA|once|TRBV7-3|15
CASSLMDQRGETQYF
TGTGCCAGCAGCTTAATGGACCAACGGGGGGAGACCCAGTACTTC
>TRBJ2-1|TRBD1|NA|TRBV7-8|15
CASSSTGPSYNEQFF
TGTGCCAGCAGCTCGACAGGGCCCTCCTACAATGAGCAGTTCTTC
>TRBJ2-5|NA|NA|TRBV5-1|13
CASHTGSGETQYF
TGCGCCAGCCACACCGGCAGCGGAGAGACCCAGTACTTC
>TRBJ2-1|TRBD2|NA|TRBV6-2/TRBV6-3|17
CASSSTFVSGRLDEQFF
TGTGCCAGCAGTTCTACGTTCGTCAGCGGGAGGCTCGATGAGCAGTTCTTC
>TRBJ2-7|TRBD2|NA|TRBV27|17
CASSLSTVAGVIYEQYF
TGTGCCAGCAGTTTATCGACGGTGGCGGGAGTCATCTACGAGCAGTACTTC
>TRBJ2-3|TRBD2|few|TRBV7-3|15
CASSRSGGATDTQYF
TGTGCCAGCAGCCGTAGCGGGGGGGCCACAGATACGCAGTATTTT
>TRBJ2-1|TRBD1|NA|TRBV10-3|14
CAISDPNRGNEQFF
TGTGCCATCAGTGACCCGAACAGGGGAAATGAGCAGTTCTTC
>TRBJ2-7|TRBD2|NA|TRBV7-2|15
CASSPGLAGASEQYF
TGTGCCAGCAGCCCTGGACTAGCGGGGGCCTCCGAGCAGTACTTC
>TRBJ2-3|NA|NA|TRBV27|15
CASSLLFAGQDTQYF
TGTGCCAGCAGTTTACTCTTCGCGGGGCAAGATACGCAGTATTTT
>TRBJ2-4|NA|NA|TRBV30|14
CAWSVGGSKNIQYF
TGTGCCTGGAGTGTAGGGGGATCCAAAAACATTCAGTACTTC
>TRBJ1-1|NA|NA|TRBV30|15
CAWRALRTGNTEAFF
TGTGCCTGGAGGGCCCTCCGGACGGGAAACACTGAAGCTTTCTTT
>TRBJ1-2|TRBD1|once|TRBV6-2/TRBV6-3|14
CASSSVDRVYGYTF
TGTGCCAGCAGTTCGGTGGACAGGGTCTATGGCTACACCTTC
>TRBJ1-4|NA|NA|TRBV29-1|11
CSVENFEKLFF
TGCAGCGTTGAGAACTTTGAAAAACTGTTTTTT
>TRBJ2-4|TRBD2|NA|TRBV5-1|17
CASSPDLAGGAGNIQYF
TGCGCCAGCAGCCCAGACTTAGCGGGGGGCGCGGGAAACATTCAGTACTTC
>TRBJ2-7|TRBD2|NA|TRBV5-1|15
CASSLGGGRAKEQYF
TGCGCCAGCAGCTTGGGAGGCGGGAGGGCCAAAGAGCAGTACTTC
>TRBJ1-2|TRBD1|NA|TRBV6-5|14
CASSRDRTNYGYTF
TGTGCCAGCAGTCGGGACAGGACAAACTATGGCTACACCTTC
>TRBJ1-3|NA|NA|TRBV29-1|11
CSARVADTIYF
TGCAGCGCCAGGGTGGCAGACACCATATATTTT
>TRBJ1-2|NA|few|TRBV11-2|15
CASSFRAGSTYGYTF
TGTGCCAGCAGCTTTCGAGCAGGTTCGACCTATGGCTACACCTTC
>TRBJ2-3|NA|NA|TRBV5-1|16
CASSFGLAKSTDTQYF
TGCGCCAGCAGCTTTGGGCTAGCGAAAAGCACAGATACGCAGTATTTT
>TRBJ2-7|NA|NA|TRBV19|13
CASSMDTYYEQYF
TGTGCCAGTAGTATGGACACTTACTACGAGCAGTACTTC
>TRBJ2-1|NA|NA|TRBV7-3|14
CASRPGPVGYEQFF
TGTGCCAGCAGGCCGGGTCCCGTCGGCTATGAGCAGTTCTTC
>TRBJ1-2|NA|NA|TRBV29-1|12
CSVSQGPYGYTF
TGCAGCGTCAGTCAGGGGCCCTATGGCTACACCTTC
>TRBJ2-2|TRBD2|NA|TRBV4-2|16
CASSHVLAGGAGELFF
TGTGCCAGCAGCCACGTTCTAGCGGGAGGCGCCGGGGAGCTGTTTTTT
>TRBJ2-2|TRBD2|once|TRBV5-1|15
CASTPTSGANGELFF
TGCGCCAGCACCCCGACTAGCGGGGCTAACGGGGAGCTGTTTTTT
>TRBJ1-5|NA|NA|TRBV20-1|16
CSASDWSRGINQPQHF
TGCAGTGCTAGTGACTGGAGTAGGGGTATCAATCAGCCCCAGCATTTT
>TRBJ1-5|TRBD1|NA|TRBV27|14
CASSFGQGDQPQHF
TGTGCCAGCAGTTTTGGGCAGGGGGATCAGCCCCAGCATTTT
>TRBJ2-1|NA|NA|TRBV27|14
CASSLRSGTSNPFF
TGTGCCAGCAGTTTACGGTCGGGGACTTCCAACCCGTTCTTC
>TRBJ2-7|NA|once|TRBV5-1|14
CASSVSGSAYEQYF
TGCGCCAGCAGCGTCTCGGGGTCGGCCTACGAGCAGTACTTC
>TRBJ2-5|TRBD2|NA|TRBV5-1|17
CASSSRTSGNPRETQYF
TGCGCCAGCAGCTCCAGGACTAGCGGGAACCCGCGGGAGACCCAGTACTTC
>TRBJ2-5|TRBD2|NA|TRBV14|17
CASSQESTSGRGETQYF
TGTGCCAGCAGCCAAGAGAGTACTAGCGGGAGAGGAGAGACCCAGTACTTC
>TRBJ2-1|TRBD2|NA|TRBV7-9|19
CASSPRGLAGGKSYNEQFF
TGTGCCAGCAGCCCACGGGGGCTAGCGGGAGGGAAATCCTACAATGAGCAGTTCTTC
>TRBJ1-1|NA|NA|TRBV5-1|12
CASSIGNTEAFF
TGCGCCAGTTCGATCGGGAACACTGAAGCTTTCTTT
>TRBJ1-1|NA|once|TRBV28|14
CASSFSVKNTEAFF
TGTGCCAGCAGTTTTAGCGTCAAAAACACTGAAGCTTTCTTT
>TRBJ1-2|NA|NA|TRBV6-5|14
CASRDSWGGYGYTF
TGTGCCAGCAGGGACTCGTGGGGAGGCTATGGCTACACCTTC
>TRBJ2-3|TRBD2|NA|TRBV2|14
CAGGWLAGGDTQYF
TGTGCCGGGGGTTGGCTAGCGGGAGGAGATACGCAGTATTTT
>TRBJ2-3|NA|NA|TRBV7-2|15
CASSLTFGRTDTQYF
TGTGCCAGCAGCTTAACCTTTGGGCGCACAGATACGCAGTATTTT
>TRBJ1-1|NA|NA|TRBV12-3/TRBV12-4|13
CASSLQGKSEAFF
TGTGCCAGCAGCTTGCAGGGTAAGAGTGAAGCTTTCTTT
>TRBJ2-1|TRBD1|NA|TRBV19|16
CASSPRDRGSKNEQFF
TGTGCCAGTAGTCCCCGGGACAGGGGGAGTAAGAATGAGCAGTTCTTC
>TRBJ2-7|NA|NA|TRBV14|15
CASSQGRIYSYEQYF
TGTGCCAGCAGCCAAGGCAGGATATACTCCTACGAGCAGTACTTC